Below, 21 T cell receptor beta chains from the same sample are listed, as sequenced in a study of shared clonotypes between healthy human individuals. The method was immunoSEQ multiplex PCR; TCRdb's version includes in-frame clones alone and lacks a portion of them. The repertoire holds roughly 510,000 clones, with roughly 85% as singletons. Source material: PBMCs. The receptors were sampled from a woman in her thirties or forties in good health. Some clones in this sample may be carry-over from other donors' samples.

The rearrangement links TRBV18 to TRBJ1-5; 8 bases align to TRBD1. Germline CDR1 KGHSH, CDR2 LQKENI. The CDR3 length is 13 residues. V trimming: 4 bases; J trimming: 5 bases; junction bases outside the gene matches: 1. The CDR3 reads CASSQGQDQPQHF. CDR3 nucleotides: TGTGCCAGCTCACAGGGACAGGATCAGCCCCAGCATTTT.

The chain recombines TRBV25-1 with TRBJ1-6; D gene unclear. The CDR3 runs 13 residues. V was pared by 6 bases and J by 10 bases, with 13 bases between. In germline, CDR1 is MGHDK, CDR2 SYGVNS. The CDR3: CASREDPYSPLHF. The CDR3 DNA follows: TGTGCCAGCAGGGAAGACCCTTACTCACCCCTCCACTTT.

The DNA of the CDR3 is TGCGCCAGCAGCTTGGTTCAGGGGGTAGGTTTAGAAGAGACCCAGTACTTC. Translation gives CASSLVQGVGLEETQYF. The V and J genes are TRBV5-1 and TRBJ2-5, with TRBD1 matching 7 bases. Germline CDR1 is SGHRS and CDR2 is YFSETQ. The length of the CDR3 is 17 residues. Trimming cost V 0 bases and J 3 bases; bases outside gene matches: 11.

The rearrangement links TRBV5-1 to TRBJ1-1, with TRBD1 matching 10 bases. This CDR3 contains 16 residues. Per the germline V gene, CDR1 is SGHRS and CDR2 is YFSETQ. The ends lost 8 bases at V and 4 bases at J; junction bases unmatched: 14. CDR3 DNA: TGCGCCAGTCGCGCCGGGACAGGGGCCCCTTTCACTGAAGCTTTCTTT. It specifies CASRAGTGAPFTEAFF.

The V and J genes are TRBV30 and TRBJ2-5; D is unclear. This CDR3 region has 12 residues. The V end lost 4 bases, the J end lost 4 bases, and 10 bases lay between the germline ends. Germline CDR1 GTSNPN, CDR2 SVGIG (reference sequence). CDR3 in DNA: TGTGCCTGGACCTATGGGTTAGAGACCCAGTACTTC. Amino acid sequence: CAWTYGLETQYF. Supplemented by reference TRBV30 and TRBJ2-5, the full variable domain reads SQTIHQWPATLVQPVGSPLSLECTVEGTSNPNLYWYRQAAGRGLQLLFYSVGIGQISSEVPQNLSASRPQDRQFILSSKKLLLSDSGFYLCAWTYGLETQYFGPGTRLLVL.

This clone has only one observation. The genes are TRBV5-1 and TRBJ2-1, with TRBD1 matching 9 bases. The CDR3 extends over 17 amino acids. Looked up from germline, CDR1 is SGHRS and CDR2 is YFSETQ. With V trimmed by 7 bases and J by 0 bases, 11 bases remained unmatched. CDR3 amino acids: CASRGQGTRSSYNEQFF. In DNA form, the CDR3 reads TGCGCCAGCCGAGGACAGGGGACCCGTAGCTCCTACAATGAGCAGTTCTTC.

This clone was detected once. The chain employs TRBV9 and TRBJ2-7, with 7 nucleotides matching TRBD1. CDR1 is SGDLS and CDR2 is YYNGEE in the germline V gene. The CDR3 is 14 amino acids. Trimming cost V 2 bases and J 6 bases; bases outside gene matches: 8. The CDR3 reads CASSVTGTAAEQYF. CDR3 DNA sequence: TGTGCCAGCAGCGTCACCGGGACAGCGGCCGAGCAGTACTTC.

This chain joins TRBV28 and TRBJ1-2, with TRBD1 identical over 8 bases. CDR3 length: 14 amino acids. Germline trimming cut 3 bases from V and 3 bases from J; bases unmatched to any gene: 3. Per germline, CDR1 MDHEN and CDR2 SYDVKM. CDR3 nucleotide sequence: TGTGCCAGCAGTTTCAGGGGGCTAGACTATGGCTACACCTTC. It specifies CASSFRGLDYGYTF.

The V and J genes are TRBV29-1 and TRBJ2-1; perhaps TRBD2 as D (6 bases). Trimming cost V 6 bases and J 4 bases, with 19 bases left between them. The CDR3 has 15 amino acids. Germline CDR1 reads SQVTM; CDR2 reads ANQGSEA. The DNA of the CDR3 is TGCAGCGTAACTAGCCCCGACTCCCCTTACAATGAGCAGTTCTTC. It translates to CSVTSPDSPYNEQFF.

The chain uses TRBV10-2 and TRBJ2-5; D is unresolved. The CDR3 loop spans 15 amino acids. Trimming left V 3 bases short and J 1 base short, with 12 bases between. Germline CDR1 is WSHSY and CDR2 is SAAADI. CDR3 nucleotides: TGCGCCAGCAGTGACCACAGATACTTCCAAGAGACCCAGTACTTC. Its translation: CASSDHRYFQETQYF.

The CDR3: CASSLGLGEGEKLFF. DNA for the CDR3: TGTGCCAGCAGCTTGGGATTAGGGGAAGGAGAAAAACTGTTTTTT. V is TRBV5-5 and J is TRBJ1-4, with a weak D call TRBD1 (5 bases). The CDR3 sequence is 15 residues long. Germline V gives CDR1 SGHKS, CDR2 YYEKEE (reference sequence). V was pared by 0 bases and J by 8 bases, with 14 bases between.

V is TRBV7-8 and J is TRBJ1-1; D perhaps matches TRBD1 (6 bases). Trimming took 2 bases from V and 7 from J, leaving 11 bases between them. This CDR3 has 13 amino acids. Germline V lookup: CDR1 SGHVS, CDR2 FQNEAQ. The CDR3 DNA is TGTGCCAGCAGCTTAAGTAGGGACAATGAAGCTTTCTTT. Amino acid sequence: CASSLSRDNEAFF.

In its sample, this clone was seen once. The V and J genes are TRBV10-2 and TRBJ2-7; D is tentatively TRBD1 or TRBD2 (7 bases each). Between the trimmed V and J ends, which lost 2 bases and 0 bases, there was a span of 14 bases. This CDR3 contains 16 residues. Germline CDR1 reads WSHSY; CDR2 reads SAAADI. The CDR3 nucleotides read TGCGCCAGCAGTGAGGTGGGCAGGGGGGGCTCCTACGAGCAGTACTTC. It encodes CASSEVGRGGSYEQYF.

The count of this clone is one. The V and J genes are TRBV5-4 and TRBJ2-4, with D perhaps TRBD2 (6 bases). The germline V gene has CDR1 SGHNT and CDR2 YYREEE (reference sequence). The CDR3 runs 15 residues. Trimming stripped 4 bases from V and 1 base from J, with 12 bases between. CDR3 sequence reads: CASSPPGGAKNIQYF. CDR3 DNA: TGTGCCAGCAGCCCACCCGGGGGTGCCAAAAACATTCAGTACTTC.

Concerning this clone itself: The sample holds other DNA sequences that translate to the same CDR3. The DNA of the CDR3 is TGTGCCAGCAGCTTAGTAGAGACCCAGTACTTC. Translating gives CASSLVETQYF. The chain combines TRBV7-9 with TRBJ2-5; D is unresolved. The CDR3 has 11 residues. Per the germline V gene, CDR1 is SEHNR and CDR2 is FQNEAQ (reference sequence). V was pared by 1 base and J by 4 bases, with 1 base between.

The V and J genes are TRBV2 and TRBJ1-2; D unresolved. Germline values: CDR1 SNHLY, CDR2 FYNNEI. The V end lost 6 bases, the J end lost 10 bases, and 18 bases lay between the germline ends. The CDR3 extends over 13 amino acids. CDR3 residues: CASSPNGVVVYTF. In nucleotides, the CDR3 is TGTGCCAGCAGCCCCAACGGGGTTGTAGTCTACACCTTC.

The rearrangement uses TRBV2 and TRBJ2-3; possible D gene TRBD1, 5 bases. The germline gives CDR1 SNHLY, CDR2 FYNNEI. The V gene lost 6 bases and the J gene lost 2 bases, with 15 bases spanning the gap. This CDR3 region has 15 residues. The CDR3 coding sequence is TGTGCCAGCAGACTTCAAGGGGTCCACACAGATACGCAGTATTTT. It yields the protein CASRLQGVHTDTQYF.

V and J are TRBV4-1 and TRBJ2-7; D is possibly TRBD2 (8 bases). Germline lookup yields CDR1 MGHRA and CDR2 YSYEKL. The CDR3 loop spans 22 amino acids. V was pared by 0 bases and J by 3 bases, with 33 bases between. The DNA for the CDR3 is TGCGCCAGCAGCCAAGATCAAGGGGGCGCAGAATACCCCCAACTAGCGGTCTACGAGCAGTACTTC. This translates into CASSQDQGGAEYPQLAVYEQYF.

This clone has at least ten counts. Other nucleotide sequences from this sample produce the same CDR3. V gene TRBV19 combines with J gene TRBJ2-1; D is undetermined. V lost 1 base and J 7 bases, leaving 8 bases between the germline ends. The CDR3 is 13 residues long. Germline CDR1 is LNHDA and CDR2 is SQIVND (reference sequence). Here the CDR3 reads CASSIGSLNEQFF. The CDR3 coding sequence is TGTGCCAGTAGTATAGGCAGCTTGAATGAGCAGTTCTTC.

The chain links TRBV7-2 to TRBJ2-3; 7 positions match TRBD2. Losses at the gene ends were 3 bases for V and 5 bases for J; bases not matched to a gene: 8. The V gene's germline CDR1 is SGHTA and CDR2 FQGNSA. The CDR3 consists of 15 residues. The CDR3 DNA reads as TGTGCCAGCAGCTTGGGAGGGACTCGCGGAGATACGCAGTATTTT. As protein: CASSLGGTRGDTQYF.

The CDR3 coding sequence is TGTGCCAGCAGCCTGGGACAGGCAAAGGGGAACACTGAAGCTTTCTTT. This sequence encodes CASSLGQAKGNTEAFF. V is TRBV11-3 and J is TRBJ1-1, with 8 bases lining up with TRBD1. The CDR3 sequence is 16 residues long. Germline CDR1 reads SGHNT; CDR2 reads YENEEA. The J segment lost 1 base and the V segment lost 5 bases, leaving 9 bases of the junction unmatched. Filled out from reference TRBV11-3 and TRBJ1-1, the complete variable domain reads EAGVVQSPRYKIIEKKQPVAFWCNPISGHNTLYWYLQNLGQGPELLIRYENEEAVDDSQLPKDRFSAERLKGVDSTLKIQPAELGDSAVYLCASSLGQAKGNTEAFFGQGTRLTVV.